Listed below are T cell receptor beta chains from one sample, sequenced in a study of blood T cells in healthy people across ages. TCRdb reprocessed the 5' RACE reads via MiXCR and lists one record per CDR3 protein. The data contain about 280,000 distinct CDR3 sequences, roughly 26% of them seen just once; the ten biggest clones take up about 30%. The sequenced material came from blood. The receptors come from a woman in her seventies in good health. Each CDR3 is given with its conserved first and last residue. The order of the fields is CDR3 protein, CDR3 DNA, J gene, clone size, D gene, V gene, CDR3 length. D genes are given only for firm matches. Some rows have no size entry. The others give once, few or many, or a class for an expanded clone.

cdr3_aa: CASLLDRTDTQYF; cdr3_nt: TGTGCCAGTCTATTGGACCGCACAGATACGCAGTATTTT; j_call: TRBJ2-3; clone_size: few; d_call: .; v_call: TRBV11-2; cdr3_length: 13
cdr3_aa: CASSYGGALNYGYTF; cdr3_nt: TGTGCCAGCAGTTATGGGGGGGCGCTCAACTATGGCTACACCTTC; j_call: TRBJ1-2; clone_size: .; d_call: .; v_call: TRBV28; cdr3_length: 15
cdr3_aa: CASSLAGARAAEAFF; cdr3_nt: TGCGCCAGCAGCTTGGCCGGCGCCAGGGCAGCTGAAGCTTTCTTT; j_call: TRBJ1-1; clone_size: .; d_call: .; v_call: TRBV5-1; cdr3_length: 15
cdr3_aa: CASRTGQGDGGRNIQYF; cdr3_nt: TGTGCCAGCAGGACGGGACAGGGCGACGGGGGGAGAAACATTCAGTACTTC; j_call: TRBJ2-4; clone_size: .; d_call: TRBD1; v_call: TRBV6-2/TRBV6-3; cdr3_length: 17
cdr3_aa: CATWDSLTNIQYF; cdr3_nt: TGTGCCACCTGGGACAGCCTAACAAACATTCAGTACTTC; j_call: TRBJ2-4; clone_size: few; d_call: TRBD1; v_call: TRBV28; cdr3_length: 13
cdr3_aa: CASSPRLAGISSYEQYF; cdr3_nt: TGTGCCAGCAGCCCGAGACTAGCGGGGATCAGCTCCTACGAGCAGTACTTC; j_call: TRBJ2-7; clone_size: .; d_call: TRBD2; v_call: TRBV27; cdr3_length: 17
cdr3_aa: CATSRNSGTASDTQYF; cdr3_nt: TGTGCCACCAGCAGGAATTCCGGGACGGCCTCGGATACGCAGTATTTT; j_call: TRBJ2-3; clone_size: .; d_call: .; v_call: TRBV15; cdr3_length: 16
cdr3_aa: CASSPGGTGVKNEQFF; cdr3_nt: TGTGCCAGCAGTCCCGGGGGGACAGGGGTTAAGAATGAGCAGTTCTTC; j_call: TRBJ2-1; clone_size: .; d_call: TRBD1; v_call: TRBV3-1; cdr3_length: 16
cdr3_aa: CASSPDMRDSPLHF; cdr3_nt: TGCGCCAGCAGCCCAGACATGAGAGATTCACCCCTCCACTTT; j_call: TRBJ1-6; clone_size: .; d_call: .; v_call: TRBV5-1; cdr3_length: 14
cdr3_aa: CASNGLNTEAFF; cdr3_nt: TGTGCCAGCAATGGACTAAACACTGAAGCTTTCTTT; j_call: TRBJ1-1; clone_size: .; d_call: .; v_call: TRBV6-5; cdr3_length: 12
cdr3_aa: CASSYTGVNIQYF; cdr3_nt: TGTGCCAGCAGTTACACGGGAGTAAACATTCAGTACTTC; j_call: TRBJ2-4; clone_size: few; d_call: .; v_call: TRBV28; cdr3_length: 13
cdr3_aa: CASSRTDSTISSYNEQFF; cdr3_nt: TGTGCCAGCAGCCGGACGGATAGTACCATTAGCTCCTACAATGAGCAGTTCTTC; j_call: TRBJ2-1; clone_size: .; d_call: .; v_call: TRBV6-2/TRBV6-3; cdr3_length: 18
cdr3_aa: CATSDLPTGEQYF; cdr3_nt: TGTGCCACCAGTGATTTGCCAACGGGGGAGCAGTACTTC; j_call: TRBJ2-7; clone_size: .; d_call: .; v_call: TRBV24-1; cdr3_length: 13
cdr3_aa: CSATGLVSYNEQFF; cdr3_nt: TGCAGTGCTACAGGACTAGTATCCTACAATGAGCAGTTCTTC; j_call: TRBJ2-1; clone_size: many; d_call: TRBD2; v_call: TRBV20-1; cdr3_length: 14
cdr3_aa: CASSFYLGLAGLEEQYF; cdr3_nt: TGTGCCAGCAGCTTCTACCTGGGACTAGCGGGGCTTGAAGAGCAGTACTTC; j_call: TRBJ2-7; clone_size: .; d_call: TRBD2; v_call: TRBV5-8; cdr3_length: 17
cdr3_aa: CASSLGPDTTYNEQFF; cdr3_nt: TGTGCCAGCAGCCTTGGTCCAGATACTACCTACAATGAGCAGTTCTTC; j_call: TRBJ2-1; clone_size: few; d_call: .; v_call: TRBV5-5; cdr3_length: 16
cdr3_aa: CASSLGRGFMYEQYF; cdr3_nt: TGTGCCAGCAGCTTGGGCAGGGGATTTATGTACGAGCAGTACTTC; j_call: TRBJ2-7; clone_size: .; d_call: .; v_call: TRBV7-2; cdr3_length: 15
cdr3_aa: CASSERGRGSDGYTF; cdr3_nt: TGTGCCAGCAGTGAACGAGGCAGGGGATCTGACGGCTACACCTTC; j_call: TRBJ1-2; clone_size: .; d_call: .; v_call: TRBV28; cdr3_length: 15
cdr3_aa: CSANSGGYEQYF; cdr3_nt: TGCAGTGCTAATAGCGGAGGCTACGAGCAGTACTTC; j_call: TRBJ2-7; clone_size: .; d_call: .; v_call: TRBV20-1; cdr3_length: 12
cdr3_aa: CASSFLRDSYEQYF; cdr3_nt: TGTGCCAGCAGCTTCTTGCGGGACTCCTACGAGCAGTACTTC; j_call: TRBJ2-7; clone_size: .; d_call: .; v_call: TRBV5-5; cdr3_length: 14
cdr3_aa: CASRRSLTRGYTF; cdr3_nt: TGTGCCAGCAGACGCTCACTTACCCGGGGCTACACCTTC; j_call: TRBJ1-2; clone_size: .; d_call: .; v_call: TRBV6-2/TRBV6-3; cdr3_length: 13
cdr3_aa: CASSIFRQGPKETQYF; cdr3_nt: TGCGCCAGCAGCATCTTTAGACAGGGGCCGAAGGAGACCCAGTACTTC; j_call: TRBJ2-5; clone_size: .; d_call: TRBD1; v_call: TRBV5-1; cdr3_length: 16
cdr3_aa: CASSRRQGDYNEQFF; cdr3_nt: TGTGCCAGCAGTCGTCGACAGGGAGACTACAATGAGCAGTTCTTC; j_call: TRBJ2-1; clone_size: .; d_call: TRBD1; v_call: TRBV7-2; cdr3_length: 15
cdr3_aa: CASSLGGRESYGYTF; cdr3_nt: TGTGCCAGCAGTTTAGGGGGACGGGAAAGCTATGGCTACACCTTC; j_call: TRBJ1-2; clone_size: few; d_call: .; v_call: TRBV28; cdr3_length: 15
cdr3_aa: CASSSRDRFRETQYF; cdr3_nt: TGTGCCAGCAGTTCCCGGGACAGGTTTAGAGAGACCCAGTACTTC; j_call: TRBJ2-5; clone_size: .; d_call: TRBD1; v_call: TRBV28; cdr3_length: 15
cdr3_aa: CASSLNPGLAGEQYF; cdr3_nt: TGTGCCAGCAGCCTGAACCCGGGACTAGCGGGGGAGCAGTACTTC; j_call: TRBJ2-7; clone_size: few; d_call: TRBD2; v_call: TRBV7-9; cdr3_length: 15
cdr3_aa: CASSLSGWTGGNTEAFF; cdr3_nt: TGTGCCAGCAGCTTATCAGGCTGGACAGGGGGAAACACTGAAGCTTTCTTT; j_call: TRBJ1-1; clone_size: .; d_call: TRBD1; v_call: TRBV12-3/TRBV12-4; cdr3_length: 17
cdr3_aa: CASSSQGTLSDTQYF; cdr3_nt: TGTGCCAGCAGCTCACAGGGGACTCTTTCAGATACGCAGTATTTT; j_call: TRBJ2-3; clone_size: .; d_call: .; v_call: TRBV7-3; cdr3_length: 15